A single sample gave rise to the 18 T cell receptor beta chains below, sequenced in a study of T cell responses to AZD1222 COVID-19 vaccine. Measured with immunoSEQ multiplex PCR; TCRdb has only the in-frame clones, and not every one. This sample carries over 20,000 clones, around 90% of them seen once, and the ten largest clones take 2.5% to 3%. The source material was peripheral blood, sampled 28 days after the second AZD1222 dose. The source is an adult who received the AZD1222 COVID-19 vaccine.

This clone was seen just once. The chain combines TRBV7-9 with TRBJ1-4; D gene ambiguous. Germline V gene sequence: CDR1 SEHNR, CDR2 FQNEAQ (reference sequence). The CDR3 loop spans 14 amino acids. Trimming removed 5 bases from V and 0 bases from J, with 7 bases in between. The DNA for the CDR3 is TGTGCCAGCAGCCAGGCTACAACTAATGAAAAACTGTTTTTT. Protein: CASSQATTNEKLFF.

The chain links TRBV2 to TRBJ2-1; 10 positions agree with TRBD2. V lost 7 bases, J lost 5 bases, and 8 bases stayed unmatched. This CDR3 contains 15 residues. Germline CDR1 reads SNHLY; CDR2 reads FYNNEI. CDR3 nucleotide sequence: TGTGCCAGCACCCGACTAGCGGGCATGAACAATGAGCAGTTCTTC. It codes for CASTRLAGMNNEQFF.

V gene TRBV4-3 combines with J gene TRBJ1-5, with D uncertain. Germline values: CDR1 LGHNA, CDR2 YSLEER. The CDR3 is made up of 13 amino acids. Trimming left V 0 bases short and J 7 bases short, with 7 bases between. The CDR3 sequence is CASSQDGGQPQHF. The CDR3 nucleotides read TGCGCCAGCAGCCAAGACGGTGGGCAGCCCCAGCATTTT.

The chain uses TRBV3-1 (or the pseudogene TRBV3-2) and TRBJ1-6, with D possibly TRBD1 on 6 matching bases. The CDR3 sequence is 14 residues long. Germline V gene lookup returns CDR1 LGHDT and CDR2 YNNKEL (reference sequence). V was trimmed by 4 bases and J by 7 bases, leaving 11 bases between them. The CDR3 DNA reads as TGTGCCAGCAGCCCGGGGGGGCCCAATTCACCCCTCCACTTT. It yields the protein CASSPGGPNSPLHF.

This chain connects TRBV4-3 to TRBJ1-2; D remains ambiguous. V lost 1 base, J lost 12 bases, and 18 bases lay in between. The CDR3 length is 14 residues. Germline lookup yields CDR1 LGHNA and CDR2 YSLEER. The CDR3 sequence: CASSQAAFTPGHTF. CDR3 sequence (DNA): TGCGCCAGCAGCCAAGCCGCCTTTACGCCGGGTCACACCTTC.

The V and J genes are TRBV28 and TRBJ2-6; 9 bases map to TRBD1. The CDR3 has 17 amino acids. CDR1 is MDHEN, CDR2 SYDVKM, per germline. V gave up 5 bases and J gave up 0 bases; unmatched junction bases: 5. CDR3 nucleotide sequence: TGTGCCAGCAGTCCGACAGGGGGTTACTCTGGGGCCAACGTCCTGACTTTC. It is translated as CASSPTGGYSGANVLTF. The whole variable domain, filled in from reference TRBV28 and TRBJ2-6, reads DVKVTQSSRYLVKRTGEKVFLECVQDMDHENMFWYRQDPGLGLRLIYFSYDVKMKEKGDIPEGYSVSREKKERFSLILESASTNQTSMYLCASSPTGGYSGANVLTFGAGSRLTVL.

CDR3 region: CAIRSEGQPYEQYF. The CDR3 DNA follows: TGTGCCATCAGGTCCGAGGGACAGCCCTACGAGCAGTACTTC. V and J are TRBV10-3 and TRBJ2-7; 7 bases fit TRBD1. Losses at the gene ends were 6 bases for V and 2 bases for J; bases not matched to a gene: 7. CDR1 ENHRY and CDR2 SYGVKD come from the germline V gene. The CDR3 contains 14 residues.

J is TRBJ2-6 and V is TRBV4-2; 8 nucleotides agree with TRBD1. With 4 bases clipped from V and 0 bases from J, the junction kept 2 bases outside the gene matches. This CDR3 comprises 16 residues. The germline CDR1 and CDR2 sequences are LGHNA and YNFKEQ. The DNA for the CDR3 is TGTGCCAGCAGCCGGGACAGGAGCTCTGGGGCCAACGTCCTGACTTTC. Its protein is CASSRDRSSGANVLTF.

The chain employs TRBV15 and TRBJ1-1; D is possibly TRBD1 (5 bases). Germline-derived CDR1 and CDR2 are LNHNV and YYDKDF (reference sequence). CDR3 length: 14 residues. The ends were cut back, 1 base at V and 6 bases at J, with 12 bases in the middle. The CDR3 protein is CATSRAPRAAEAFF. The CDR3 DNA reads as TGTGCCACCAGCAGAGCCCCCAGGGCGGCTGAAGCTTTCTTT.

The chain uses TRBV7-2 and TRBJ2-2; 8 bases agree with TRBD2. The trim removed 2 bases at V and 11 bases at J, leaving 1 base unmatched. Germline CDR1 and CDR2: SGHTA and FQGNSA. This CDR3 region has 12 residues. The CDR3 spells CASSLRTSELFF. The DNA for the CDR3 is TGTGCCAGCAGCTTACGGACTAGCGAGCTGTTTTTT.

The chain couples TRBV6-5 to TRBJ2-6; maybe TRBD2 (6 bases). This CDR3 is built from 14 residues. The V end lost 5 bases, the J end lost 3 bases, and 8 bases lay between the germline ends. Germline V gene data show CDR1 as MNHEY and CDR2 as SVGAGI. Here the CDR3 reads CASSRDFGANVLTF. CDR3 DNA: TGTGCCAGCAGTCGGGACTTTGGGGCCAACGTCCTGACTTTC.

The V and J genes are TRBV18 and TRBJ2-7, with a weak D call TRBD2 (6 bases). CDR1 KGHSH and CDR2 LQKENI come from the germline V gene. The CDR3 is 13 amino acids. Deletions cut 6 bases from V and 4 bases from J, with 13 bases between. CDR3 in DNA: TGTGCCAGCTCGCGGTCTGGGACTTACGAGCAGTACTTC. Translation: CASSRSGTYEQYF. Supplemented by reference TRBV18 and TRBJ2-7, the full variable domain reads NAGVMQNPRHLVRRRGQEARLRCSPMKGHSHVYWYRQLPEEGLKFMVYLQKENIIDESGMPKERFSAEFPKEGPSILRIQQVVRGDSAAYFCASSRSGTYEQYFGPGTRLTVT.

This chain joins TRBV5-5 and TRBJ1-1; 9 bases map to TRBD1. V dropped 4 bases and J dropped 5; count of bases not matched to a gene: 6. Per the germline V gene, CDR1 is SGHKS and CDR2 is YYEKEE (reference sequence). This CDR3 comprises 14 residues. DNA of the CDR3: TGTGCCAGCAGCCTCGGACAGGGGATAACTGAAGCTTTCTTT. Translation gives CASSLGQGITEAFF.

This chain links TRBV5-4 with TRBJ2-5; weak D call: TRBD1 (6 bases). Germline loops: CDR1 SGHNT, CDR2 YYREEE (reference sequence). The V end was cut by 2 bases, the J end by 3 bases, with 11 bases between. This CDR3 region has 14 residues. CDR3: CASSLQGRKETQYF. The CDR3, as DNA: TGTGCCAGCAGCTTACAGGGTAGGAAAGAGACCCAGTACTTC.

The chain combines TRBV28 with TRBJ2-4; D is possibly TRBD2 (5 bases). CDR1 MDHEN and CDR2 SYDVKM come from the germline V gene. With 2 bases removed from V and 6 bases from J, the gap between germline ends came to 5 bases. This CDR3 is 12 amino acids long. The CDR3 nucleotides are TGTGCCAGCAGTTTAGGAGGAAACATTCAGTACTTC. It is translated as CASSLGGNIQYF. The whole variable domain, filled in from reference TRBV28 and TRBJ2-4, reads DVKVTQSSRYLVKRTGEKVFLECVQDMDHENMFWYRQDPGLGLRLIYFSYDVKMKEKGDIPEGYSVSREKKERFSLILESASTNQTSMYLCASSLGGNIQYFGAGTRLSVL.

The sample holds one count of this clone. V is TRBV18 and J is TRBJ1-5; D may be TRBD1 (5 bases). The CDR3 runs to 13 residues. Germline V gene data show CDR1 as KGHSH and CDR2 as LQKENI. V gave up 3 bases and J gave up 11 bases, with 14 bases separating them. Here the CDR3 DNA reads TGTGCCAGCTCACCCGGGGCAGGTGGGGCCCAGCATTTT. Translating gives CASSPGAGGAQHF.

The genes are TRBV10-3 and TRBJ2-1; D might be TRBD1 or TRBD2, each matching 7 bases. The ends were cut back, 6 bases at V and 0 bases at J, with 18 bases in the middle. Germline loops: CDR1 ENHRY, CDR2 SYGVKD. The CDR3 spans 17 residues. CDR3 sequence reads: CAIRAGGAAPSYNEQFF. The CDR3 coding sequence is TGTGCCATCAGGGCAGGGGGGGCCGCCCCCTCCTACAATGAGCAGTTCTTC.

The genes are TRBV7-9 and TRBJ2-2; D might be TRBD2 (5 bases). Trimming shortened V by 2 bases and J by 6 bases, and 10 bases separated the two germline ends. This CDR3 spans 14 amino acids. Germline V gene data show CDR1 as SEHNR and CDR2 as FQNEAQ (reference sequence). The CDR3 loop is CASSLLEAAGELFF. CDR3 bases: TGTGCCAGCAGCTTACTGGAGGCTGCCGGGGAGCTGTTTTTT.